This paragraph covers one TCR beta chain sequence. This entry comes from a study of cytomegalovirus exposure and HLA in healthy donors. Germline V CDR1 and CDR2: SGDLS, YYNGEE. The length of the CDR3 is 15 residues. V gave up 3 bases and J gave up 4 bases, with 14 bases separating them. Clones were sequenced by immunoSEQ multiplex PCR, and TCRdb holds only the in-frame ones, with some missing. The top ten hold approximately 1.4% of the sample, which has 150,000 to 200,000 clones, more than 75% seen once. This chain joins TRBV9 and TRBJ1-5; D may be TRBD1 (5 bases). This TCR was sampled from a woman aged 25 to 39 in good health and CMV-seronegative. Sequencing was carried out using PBMCs. CDR3: CASSAQGSWNQPQHF. In DNA form, the CDR3 reads TGTGCCAGCAGCGCCCAGGGCAGCTGGAATCAGCCCCAGCATTTT.